This T cell receptor beta chain was sequenced during a study of blood T cell repertoires in COVID-19. Study information: From T cells, B-cell-depleted T cells, or PBMCs came the material, which was cDNA or gDNA.

Per the original methods: Reference gene primer amplification in the assay estimated nucleated cell counts. The assay was immunoSEQ multiplex PCR, and TCRdb's table has in-frame clones only and misses some. V, J and clone size are taken as reported in that table, and D and trimming were inferred from the DNA itself. The sample consists of 75,000 to 85,000 clones, about nine tenths of them appearing once. The CDR3 has 17 residues. Per germline, CDR1 SGHDT and CDR2 YYEEEE. The V gene lost 1 base and the J gene lost 4 bases, with 15 bases spanning the gap. The chain joins TRBV5-6 to TRBJ2-6; D perhaps matches TRBD1 (6 bases). This TCR was sampled from a human donor in a cohort sampled during active COVID-19. Sequencing input: peripheral blood. The CDR3 DNA is TGTGCCAGCAGCTTGAAGGGACAAAGGGCCGGGGCCAACGTCCTGACTTTC. It encodes CASSLKGQRAGANVLTF.